The clone carrying this T cell receptor beta chain was picked up many times. The antigen remains unidentified. CDR1 LGHNT and CDR2 FRNRAP come from the germline V gene. The CDR3 extends over 17 amino acids. Between the trimmed V and J ends, which lost 4 bases and 0 bases, there was a span of 18 bases. Time point reported: patch test 1, 2 weeks after DPC sensitization. Noted treatment: therapeutic diphenylcyclopropenone sensitization with weekly scalp DPC. The data derive from a study of human T cells and chemical hapten exposure. Study overall: The sensitizing agent was 2% DPC, placed on roughly 2 cm by roughly 2 cm of upper inner arm skin.

Authors' processing steps: Sample-level TCR yields exhibited a median of 95,638, with a range of about 23,224 to 700,000. From the RACE reads, TCRdb called clonotypes with MiXCR, one entry per CDR3 protein. The V and J calls shown here were made by TCRdb, not taken from the authors' results. This table has more than 80,000 distinct CDR3 sequences, around 7.8% appearing once. Study-wide findings and caveats: Expanded TCR counts at PT1 went up together with patch test score, a positive correlation. Alopecia affected the donors, so their immune response may differ from healthy people's.

The receptor was derived from a young woman with alopecia areata. Some clones in this sample may be carry-over from other donors' samples. The chain uses TRBV12-5 and TRBJ1-1; possible D gene TRBD1, 5 bases. The starting material was whole blood, obtained in connection with sensitization to the hapten diphenylcyclopropenone (DPC). The CDR3 coding sequence is TGTGCTAGTGGTTGGCCTTGGATTGAGGGGATGAACACTGAAGCTTTCTTT. Residues: CASGWPWIEGMNTEAFF.